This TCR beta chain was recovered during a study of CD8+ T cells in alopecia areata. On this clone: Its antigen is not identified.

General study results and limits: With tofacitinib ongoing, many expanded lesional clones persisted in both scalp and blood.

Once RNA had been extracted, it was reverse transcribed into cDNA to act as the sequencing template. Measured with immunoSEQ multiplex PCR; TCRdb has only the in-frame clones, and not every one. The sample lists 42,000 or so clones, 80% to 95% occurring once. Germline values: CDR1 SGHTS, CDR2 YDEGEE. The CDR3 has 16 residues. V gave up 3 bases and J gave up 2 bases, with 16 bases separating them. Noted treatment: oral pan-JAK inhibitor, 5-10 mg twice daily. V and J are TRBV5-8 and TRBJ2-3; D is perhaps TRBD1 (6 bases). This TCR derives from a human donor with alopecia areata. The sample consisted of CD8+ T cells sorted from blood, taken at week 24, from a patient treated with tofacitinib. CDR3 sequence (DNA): TGTGCCAGCAGCTCCCCCACAGGGTTTGACACAGATACGCAGTATTTT. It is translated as CASSSPTGFDTDTQYF.